Each of the 16 T cell receptor beta chains below was sequenced from the same sample in a study of cytomegalovirus exposure and HLA in healthy donors. The study ran its PCR with 60 Vbeta and 13 Jbeta primers. Using immunoSEQ multiplex PCR, the repertoire was profiled, and TCRdb retains in-frame clones only, with some absent. Of fewer than 180,000 clones listed, approximately 60% are singletons. The source material was PBMCs. These receptors were obtained from a woman between 55 and 75 years old in good health and CMV-seropositive.

The table lists this clone with a few counts. The genes are TRBV11-1 and TRBJ2-7; 9 bases match TRBD1. The CDR3 consists of 14 residues. Germline V gene lookup returns CDR1 SGHAT and CDR2 FQDESV (reference sequence). V lost 5 bases, J lost 3 bases, and 5 bases stayed unmatched. The CDR3 sequence: CASSQQGAHYEQYF. The DNA of the CDR3 is TGTGCCAGCAGCCAACAGGGGGCTCACTACGAGCAGTACTTC.

This chain joins TRBV5-4 and TRBJ2-7, with 12 bases matching TRBD2. Trimming took 4 bases from V and 7 from J; bases not matched to a gene: 9. CDR1 is SGHNT and CDR2 is YYREEE in the germline V gene (reference sequence). The CDR3 sequence is 15 residues long. DNA of the CDR3: TGTGCCAGCAGCCGATGGACTAGCGGGAAGGGTGAGCAGTACTTC. Its protein is CASSRWTSGKGEQYF.

This clone has just one count. The V gene is TRBV6-4, the J gene TRBJ2-2; no firm D call. V lost 8 bases to trimming and J lost 4 bases, with 8 bases between them. The CDR3 runs to 12 residues. The germline CDR1 and CDR2 sequences are MRHNA and SNTAGT. The CDR3 loop reads CASGSITGELFF. CDR3 sequence (DNA): TGTGCCAGCGGTAGCATCACCGGGGAGCTGTTTTTT.

This clone has only one observation. This chain uses TRBV5-1 with TRBJ1-1, with unresolved D. V lost 4 bases and J 5 bases, leaving 9 bases between the germline ends. Germline V gene sequence: CDR1 SGHRS, CDR2 YFSETQ. This CDR3 region has 12 residues. The CDR3 nucleotides read TGCGCCAGCAGCAAAGACAAGACTGAAGCTTTCTTT. Protein sequence: CASSKDKTEAFF.

The V call is TRBV5-4, the J call TRBJ1-1; the D gene is possibly TRBD1 (5 bases). The CDR3 is 12 residues long. V gave up 4 bases and J gave up 3 bases, with 7 bases separating them. Germline V gene sequence: CDR1 SGHNT, CDR2 YYREEE (reference sequence). The CDR3 protein is CASSTTDTEAFF. The CDR3 DNA reads TGTGCCAGCAGCACGACAGACACTGAAGCTTTCTTT.

J is TRBJ2-5 and V is TRBV27, with D possibly being TRBD2 (5 bases). Germline CDR1 and CDR2: MNHEY and SMNVEV (reference sequence). With 1 base removed from V and 5 bases from J, the gap between germline ends came to 14 bases. This CDR3 is built from 15 residues. The CDR3 here is CASSLYGILGETQYF. The DNA of the CDR3 is TGTGCCAGCAGTTTATACGGGATTTTGGGTGAGACCCAGTACTTC.

This chain links TRBV7-9 with TRBJ1-1, with D unresolved. This CDR3 comprises 15 residues. Germline CDR1 reads SEHNR; CDR2 reads FQNEAQ (reference sequence). The V gene lost 0 bases and the J gene lost 3 bases, with 11 bases spanning the gap. The CDR3 reads CASSLASGVDTEAFF. CDR3 bases: TGTGCCAGCAGCTTAGCGTCGGGTGTTGACACTGAAGCTTTCTTT.

This clone was found a few times. The CDR3 sequence is CASSPTGGGGELFF. In nucleotides, the CDR3 is TGTGCCAGCAGCCCCACAGGGGGGGGCGGGGAGCTGTTTTTT. The chain has TRBV9 and TRBJ2-2, with D possibly being TRBD1 (8 bases). The V and J ends lost 4 bases and 7 bases respectively, with 14 bases between them. Germline lookup yields CDR1 SGDLS and CDR2 YYNGEE. The CDR3 length is 14 residues.

This clone was recorded only once. The V call is TRBV4-2, the J call TRBJ1-2; weak D call: TRBD1 (6 bases). V was shortened by 1 base and J by 6 bases, with 18 bases between the two germline ends. The CDR3 extends over 16 amino acids. The germline V gene encodes CDR1 LGHNA and CDR2 YNFKEQ. CDR3 region: CASSQVVFQGINGYTF. The CDR3 DNA is TGTGCCAGCAGCCAAGTAGTCTTCCAGGGGATAAATGGCTACACCTTC.

This clone was counted once. The chain uses TRBV27 and TRBJ1-5; TRBD1 is a possible D gene (5 bases). Trimming shortened V by 2 bases and J by 6 bases, and 14 bases separated the two germline ends. The CDR3 consists of 15 residues. The V gene's germline CDR1 is MNHEY and CDR2 SMNVEV (reference sequence). The CDR3 bases are TGTGCCAGCAGTTTAAGCCGGCAGGGAAGTCAGCCCCAGCATTTT. Encoded protein: CASSLSRQGSQPQHF.

The chain uses TRBV27 and TRBJ1-1; TRBD1 might be the D (6 bases). V was cut by 5 bases and J by 1 base, with 11 bases left in between. This CDR3 has 14 amino acids. Germline V lookup: CDR1 MNHEY, CDR2 SMNVEV (reference sequence). CDR3 in DNA: TGTGCCAGCAGTAACAGGGCCGAGAACACTGAAGCTTTCTTT. Translated: CASSNRAENTEAFF.

The J gene is TRBJ1-2, the V gene TRBV28, with D tentatively TRBD1 (6 bases). The V end was cut by 4 bases, the J end by 4 bases, with 28 bases between. Germline V gives CDR1 MDHEN, CDR2 SYDVKM. The CDR3 length is 19 residues. CDR3 loop: CASSSTLGGGKTGSYGYTF. In DNA, the CDR3 is TGTGCCAGCAGTTCAACCCTGGGTGGGGGCAAAACGGGTTCCTATGGCTACACCTTC.

This clone was seen more than once but under ten times. V usage is TRBV20-1 and J usage is TRBJ2-5, with D possibly being TRBD2 (5 bases). Germline CDR1 DFQATT, CDR2 SNEGSKA (reference sequence). V was shortened by 6 bases and J by 7 bases, with 12 bases between the two germline ends. CDR3 length: 11 amino acids. In DNA, the CDR3 is TGCAGTGCAAGACCCCGGGGGACCCAGTACTTC. As protein: CSARPRGTQYF.

V gene TRBV7-2 combines with J gene TRBJ2-7; perhaps TRBD2 as D (5 bases). Germline CDR1 is SGHTA and CDR2 is FQGNSA. The CDR3 extends over 14 amino acids. Deletions cut 5 bases from V and 2 bases from J, with 13 bases between. Here the CDR3 reads CASSPREHPYEQYF. CDR3 in DNA: TGTGCCAGCAGCCCACGGGAACACCCCTACGAGCAGTACTTC.

The chain recombines TRBV27 with TRBJ1-4; 8 positions match TRBD1. The germline V gene encodes CDR1 MNHEY and CDR2 SMNVEV (reference sequence). The CDR3 is 14 residues long. The V gene end was trimmed by 5 bases and the J gene end by 8 bases; junction bases not matched to a gene: 7. The CDR3 DNA reads TGTGCCAGCAGTCTCCAGGGGGCAGGGGAAAAACTGTTTTTT. This codes for CASSLQGAGEKLFF.

V and J are TRBV11-2 and TRBJ1-1; TRBD1 is a possible D gene (6 bases). V lost 5 bases to trimming and J lost 4 bases, with 11 bases between them. This CDR3 spans 13 amino acids. Germline-derived CDR1 and CDR2 are SGHAT and FQNNGV. The CDR3 coding sequence is TGTGCCAGCAGCGCAACAGGGCTCACTGAAGCTTTCTTT. Amino acids: CASSATGLTEAFF.